This T cell receptor beta chain was recorded in a study of T-cell memory formation after mild COVID-19. TCRdb fed the 5' RACE reads into MiXCR, producing one record per CDR3 protein. The sample records a few hundred thousand distinct CDR3 sequences, roughly 15% being singletons. Study observations and caveats: CD8+ contracting clones occupied EMRA, while CD4+ ones occupied mainly CM and EM.

V was shortened by 5 bases and J by 2 bases, with 25 bases between the two germline ends. Germline CDR1 is SGDLS and CDR2 is YYNGEE. The CDR3 totals 19 residues. In regard to this clonotype: Its specificity is unknown.

The clonotype was recovered from a man younger than 30 who had mild COVID-19 (a few samples of this study predate the infection). Cell type and time point are not known. The chain joins TRBV9 to TRBJ2-2; TRBD1 is a possible D gene (9 bases). The sample taken for sequencing was PBMCs or a T cell subset sorted from them (not recorded which). This chain's CDR3 is CASRPVPGQGLGNTGELFF. CDR3 bases: TGTGCCAGCAGACCAGTCCCGGGACAGGGACTAGGAAACACCGGGGAGCTGTTTTTT. Looking up the rest from reference TRBV9 and TRBJ2-2 gives the full variable domain: DSGVTQTPKHLITATGQRVTLRCSPRSGDLSVYWYQQSLDQGLQFLIQYYNGEERAKGNILERFSAQQFPDLHSELNLSSLELGDSALYFCASRPVPGQGLGNTGELFFGEGSRLTVL.